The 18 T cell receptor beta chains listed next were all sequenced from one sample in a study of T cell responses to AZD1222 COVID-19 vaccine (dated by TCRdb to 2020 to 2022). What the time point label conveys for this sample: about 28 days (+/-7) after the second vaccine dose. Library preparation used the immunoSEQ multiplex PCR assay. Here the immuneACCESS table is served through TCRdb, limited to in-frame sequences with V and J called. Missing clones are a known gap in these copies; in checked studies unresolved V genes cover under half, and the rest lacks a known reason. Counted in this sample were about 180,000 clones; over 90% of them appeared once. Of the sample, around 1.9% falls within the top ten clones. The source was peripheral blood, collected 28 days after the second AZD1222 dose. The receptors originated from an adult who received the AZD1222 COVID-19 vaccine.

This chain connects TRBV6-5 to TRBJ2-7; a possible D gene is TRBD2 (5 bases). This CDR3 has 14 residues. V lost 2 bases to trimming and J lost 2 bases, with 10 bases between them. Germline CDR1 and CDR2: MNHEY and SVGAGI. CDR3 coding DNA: TGTGCCAGCAGTTACCGGAAAGCGGCCTACGAGCAGTACTTC. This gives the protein CASSYRKAAYEQYF.

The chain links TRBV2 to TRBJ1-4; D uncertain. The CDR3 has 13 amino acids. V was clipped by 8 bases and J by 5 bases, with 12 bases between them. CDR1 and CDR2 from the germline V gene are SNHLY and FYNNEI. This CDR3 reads CASGGLTNEKLFF. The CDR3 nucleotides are TGTGCCAGCGGTGGACTGACAAATGAAAAACTGTTTTTT.

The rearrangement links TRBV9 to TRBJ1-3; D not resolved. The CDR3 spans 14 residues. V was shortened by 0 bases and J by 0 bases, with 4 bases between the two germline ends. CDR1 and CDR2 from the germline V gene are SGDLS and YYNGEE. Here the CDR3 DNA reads TGTGCCAGCAGCGTAGGAAACTCTGGAAACACCATATATTTT. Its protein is CASSVGNSGNTIYF.

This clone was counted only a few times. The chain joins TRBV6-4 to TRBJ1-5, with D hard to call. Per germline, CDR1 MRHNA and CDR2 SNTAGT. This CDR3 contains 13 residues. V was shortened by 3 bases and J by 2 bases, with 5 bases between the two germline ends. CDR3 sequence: CASSETGNQPQHF. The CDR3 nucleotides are TGTGCCAGCAGTGAGACTGGCAATCAGCCCCAGCATTTT.

The CDR3 loop is CASSSRGGRGGGTEAFF. The CDR3, as DNA: TGTGCCAGCAGCTCCCGTGGTGGGAGGGGCGGGGGCACTGAAGCTTTCTTT. This sequence joins TRBV7-3 and TRBJ1-1; perhaps TRBD1 as D (5 bases). Trimming took off 4 bases at V and 4 bases at J, with 22 bases between the two ends. Germline-derived CDR1 and CDR2 are SGHTA and FQGTGA. The CDR3 is made up of 17 amino acids.

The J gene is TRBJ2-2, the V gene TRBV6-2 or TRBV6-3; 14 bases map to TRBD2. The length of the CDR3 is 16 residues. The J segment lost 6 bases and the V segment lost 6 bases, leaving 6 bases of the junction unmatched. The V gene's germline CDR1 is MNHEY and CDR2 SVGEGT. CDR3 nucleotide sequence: TGTGCCAGCAGCCCCGGGACTAGCGGGAGATCCGGGGAGCTGTTTTTT. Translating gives CASSPGTSGRSGELFF.

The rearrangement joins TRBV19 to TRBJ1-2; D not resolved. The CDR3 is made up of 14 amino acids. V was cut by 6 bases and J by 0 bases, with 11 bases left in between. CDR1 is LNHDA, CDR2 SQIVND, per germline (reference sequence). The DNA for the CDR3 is TGTGCCAGTAGCCCGGACGGAACTAACTATGGCTACACCTTC. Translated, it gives CASSPDGTNYGYTF.

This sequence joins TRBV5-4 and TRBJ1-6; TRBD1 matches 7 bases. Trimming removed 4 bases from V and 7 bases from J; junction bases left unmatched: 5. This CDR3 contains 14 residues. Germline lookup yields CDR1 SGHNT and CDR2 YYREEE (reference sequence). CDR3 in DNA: TGTGCCAGCAGCCTCCGGGACAGAAATTCACCCCTCCACTTT. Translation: CASSLRDRNSPLHF.

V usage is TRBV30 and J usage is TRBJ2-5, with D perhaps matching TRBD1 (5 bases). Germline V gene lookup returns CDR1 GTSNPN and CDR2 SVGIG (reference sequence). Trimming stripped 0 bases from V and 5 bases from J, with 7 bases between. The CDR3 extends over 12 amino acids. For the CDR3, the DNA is TGTGCCTGGAGTGTTGGGGCGGAGACCCAGTACTTC. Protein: CAWSVGAETQYF.

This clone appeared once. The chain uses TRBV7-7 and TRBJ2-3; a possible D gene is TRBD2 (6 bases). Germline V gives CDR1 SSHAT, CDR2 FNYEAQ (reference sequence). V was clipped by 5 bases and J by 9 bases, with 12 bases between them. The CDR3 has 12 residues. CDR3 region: CASSRERETQYF. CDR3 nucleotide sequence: TGTGCCAGCAGCCGGGAGAGGGAGACGCAGTATTTT.

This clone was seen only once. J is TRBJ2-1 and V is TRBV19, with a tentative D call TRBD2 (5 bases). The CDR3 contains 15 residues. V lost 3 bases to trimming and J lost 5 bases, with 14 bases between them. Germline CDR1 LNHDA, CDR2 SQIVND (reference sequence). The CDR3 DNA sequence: TGTGCCAGTAGTATTAGCACTAGTGCCCACAATGAGCAGTTCTTC. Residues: CASSISTSAHNEQFF.

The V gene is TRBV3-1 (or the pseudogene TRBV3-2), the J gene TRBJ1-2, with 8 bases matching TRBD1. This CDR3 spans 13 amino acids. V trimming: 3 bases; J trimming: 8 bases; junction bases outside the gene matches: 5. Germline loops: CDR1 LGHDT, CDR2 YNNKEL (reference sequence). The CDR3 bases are TGTGCCAGCAGCCAGCAGGGGGCCAGGGGCTACACCTTC. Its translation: CASSQQGARGYTF.

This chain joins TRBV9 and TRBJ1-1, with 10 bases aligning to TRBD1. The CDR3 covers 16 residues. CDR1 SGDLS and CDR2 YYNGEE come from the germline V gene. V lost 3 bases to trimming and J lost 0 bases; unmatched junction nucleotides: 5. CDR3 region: CASSERDRGMNTEAFF. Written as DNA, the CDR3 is TGTGCCAGCAGCGAAAGGGACAGGGGTATGAACACTGAAGCTTTCTTT.

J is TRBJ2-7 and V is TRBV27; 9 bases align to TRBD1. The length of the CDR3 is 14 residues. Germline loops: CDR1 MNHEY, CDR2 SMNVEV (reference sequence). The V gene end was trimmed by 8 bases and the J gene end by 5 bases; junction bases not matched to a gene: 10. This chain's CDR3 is CASETGGVHHEQYF. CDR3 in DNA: TGTGCCAGCGAAACAGGGGGCGTTCATCACGAGCAGTACTTC.

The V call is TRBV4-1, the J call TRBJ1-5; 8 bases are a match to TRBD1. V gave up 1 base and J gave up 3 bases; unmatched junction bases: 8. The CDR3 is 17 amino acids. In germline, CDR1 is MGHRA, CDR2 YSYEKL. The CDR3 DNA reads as TGCGCCAGCAGCCAAGGAAGGGACAGGAGATCCAATCAGCCCCAGCATTTT. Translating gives CASSQGRDRRSNQPQHF.

CDR3 protein: CASSVGRRGRAVSTNEKLFF. CDR3 nucleotide sequence: TGTGCCAGCAGCGTAGGTCGAAGGGGCAGGGCCGTTTCAACTAATGAAAAACTGTTTTTT. This chain uses TRBV9 with TRBJ1-4; D might be TRBD1 (5 bases). CDR1 and CDR2 from the germline V gene are SGDLS and YYNGEE. The CDR3 runs 20 residues. V dropped 0 bases and J dropped 0 bases, with 21 bases sitting between them.

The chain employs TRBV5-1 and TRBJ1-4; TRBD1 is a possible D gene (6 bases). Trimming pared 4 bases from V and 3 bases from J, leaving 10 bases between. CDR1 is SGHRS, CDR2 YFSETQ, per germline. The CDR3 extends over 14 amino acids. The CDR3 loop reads CASSTGTPNEKLFF. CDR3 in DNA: TGCGCCAGCAGCACCGGGACACCTAATGAAAAACTGTTTTTT.

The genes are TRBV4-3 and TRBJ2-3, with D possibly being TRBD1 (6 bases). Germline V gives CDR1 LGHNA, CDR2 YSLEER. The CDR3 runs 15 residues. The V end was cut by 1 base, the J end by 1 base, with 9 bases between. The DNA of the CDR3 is TGCGCCAGCAGCCAAGCAGGGGCAGGCACAGATACGCAGTATTTT. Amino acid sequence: CASSQAGAGTDTQYF.